These 20 T cell receptor beta chains were all obtained from the same sample, sequenced in a study of cytomegalovirus exposure and HLA in healthy donors. Primers: 60 Vbeta forward and 13 Jbeta reverse. Assay: immunoSEQ multiplex PCR; the TCRdb copy retains only in-frame clones and omits some. The sample has 100,000 or so clones; around 74% are singletons. The source material was PBMCs. These TCRs come from a male donor in good health and CMV-seropositive.

The CDR3 sequence: CASSVQGTDEQYF. In DNA, the CDR3 is TGTGCCAGCAGTGTTCAGGGAACGGACGAGCAGTACTTC. The chain couples TRBV2 to TRBJ2-7; TRBD1 is a possible D gene (5 bases). The germline V and J ends were trimmed by 4 bases and 5 bases, with 12 bases remaining between them. There are 13 residues in the CDR3. Germline values: CDR1 SNHLY, CDR2 FYNNEI.

There are a few counts of this clone. The CDR3 region is CASSERLAGGGGEQFF. The CDR3 bases are TGTGCCAGCAGTGAACGACTAGCGGGGGGCGGGGGTGAGCAGTTCTTC. The genes are TRBV6-1 and TRBJ2-1; 13 bases line up with TRBD2. CDR1 is MNHNS and CDR2 is SASEGT in the germline V gene. This CDR3 has 16 amino acids. J gave up 9 bases and V 2 bases, and 7 bases lay outside the gene matches.

This chain joins TRBV15 and TRBJ1-2; TRBD1 agrees at 11 bases. With 7 bases clipped from V and 6 bases from J, the junction kept 7 bases outside the gene matches. The length of the CDR3 is 14 residues. Per germline, CDR1 LNHNV and CDR2 YYDKDF (reference sequence). CDR3 region: CATTAWTGGNGYTF. In DNA form, the CDR3 reads TGTGCCACCACTGCGTGGACAGGGGGCAATGGCTACACCTTC.

This clone was seen only a few times. The CDR3 region is CATSRSRQIQETQYF. The CDR3 region has the DNA TGTGCTACCAGCAGGTCAAGGCAGATACAAGAGACCCAGTACTTC. V is TRBV27 and J is TRBJ2-5; no clear D. The germline V gene encodes CDR1 MNHEY and CDR2 SMNVEV (reference sequence). The CDR3 sequence is 15 residues long.

V is TRBV25-1 and J is TRBJ2-5; TRBD2 agrees at 9 bases. Germline lookup yields CDR1 MGHDK and CDR2 SYGVNS. The CDR3 spans 16 residues. V dropped 1 base and J dropped 10; count of bases not matched to a gene: 13. CDR3 nucleotides: TGTGCCAGCAGTGAATCCGTACCTAGCGGGACCGGCGTCCAGTACTTC. This encodes CASSESVPSGTGVQYF.

This clone was seen more than once but under ten times. The chain recombines TRBV20-1 with TRBJ2-7; D is ambiguous. The V gene lost 6 bases and the J gene lost 3 bases, with 9 bases spanning the gap. Germline lookup yields CDR1 DFQATT and CDR2 SNEGSKA (reference sequence). This CDR3 region has 11 residues. CDR3 nucleotide sequence: TGCAGTGCCTCAGATGGCTACGAGCAGTACTTC. This gives the protein CSASDGYEQYF.

The chain couples TRBV2 to TRBJ2-2, with TRBD1 matching over 9 bases. The CDR3 has 16 amino acids. CDR1 and CDR2 from the germline V gene are SNHLY and FYNNEI. V lost 6 bases to trimming and J lost 1 base; unmatched junction nucleotides: 6. The CDR3 sequence: CASRTGQGMNTGELFF. The CDR3 DNA reads as TGTGCCAGCAGGACGGGACAGGGTATGAACACCGGGGAGCTGTTTTTT.

V usage is TRBV9 and J usage is TRBJ1-4; possible D gene TRBD1, 6 bases. V lost 6 bases and J lost 8, with 17 bases in between. The CDR3 sequence is 14 residues long. Germline V gene sequence: CDR1 SGDLS, CDR2 YYNGEE. CDR3: CASTRGGAEEKLFF. Written as DNA, the CDR3 is TGTGCCAGCACCAGAGGGGGGGCAGAGGAAAAACTGTTTTTT.

This clone was seen once. V and J are TRBV19 and TRBJ1-5; 7 bases fit TRBD1. With V trimmed by 4 bases and J by 0 bases, 3 bases remained unmatched. Per the germline V gene, CDR1 is LNHDA and CDR2 is SQIVND (reference sequence). The CDR3 has 15 amino acids. The CDR3 loop is CASSTRGYSNQPQHF. CDR3 in DNA: TGTGCCAGTAGTACCAGGGGGTATAGCAATCAGCCCCAGCATTTT.

V is TRBV11-3 and J is TRBJ2-5; TRBD1 matches 8 bases. Germline CDR1 reads SGHNT; CDR2 reads YENEEA. V shed 2 bases and J 1 base; nucleotides not matched to a gene: 3. The CDR3 is 15 residues long. The CDR3 nucleotides read TGTGCCAGCAGCTTACAGGGGGCGCGCCAAGAGACCCAGTACTTC. Amino acids: CASSLQGARQETQYF.

The rearrangement links TRBV5-4 to TRBJ2-2, with 8 bases aligning to TRBD1. The V and J ends lost 5 bases and 7 bases, in that order; junction bases with no gene match: 10. This CDR3 is 15 amino acids long. Germline assignment: CDR1 SGHNT and CDR2 YYREEE (reference sequence). The chain's CDR3 is CASRLSGGRLGELFF. Written as DNA, the CDR3 is TGTGCCAGCAGACTTTCAGGGGGCCGTCTCGGGGAGCTGTTTTTT. The entire variable domain, with the rest obtained from reference TRBV5-4 and TRBJ2-2, is as follows: ETGVTQSPTHLIKTRGQQVTLRCSSQSGHNTVSWYQQALGQGPQFIFQYYREEENGRGNFPPRFSGLQFPNYSSELNVNALELDDSALYLCASRLSGGRLGELFFGEGSRLTVL.

This clone was seen only a few times. The chain carries TRBV5-5 and TRBJ1-5; TRBD1 matches 7 bases. The J segment lost 1 base and the V segment lost 4 bases, leaving 5 bases of the junction unmatched. The germline V gene encodes CDR1 SGHKS and CDR2 YYEKEE (reference sequence). The CDR3 has 15 amino acids. This CDR3 reads CASSEETGSNQPQHF. The CDR3 bases are TGTGCCAGCAGCGAAGAGACAGGGAGCAATCAGCCCCAGCATTTT.

This clone was observed a handful of times. The chain carries TRBV10-3 and TRBJ2-7; possibly TRBD2 for D (6 bases). V gave up 10 bases and J gave up 3 bases, with 19 bases separating them. The CDR3 runs 14 residues. Germline V lookup: CDR1 ENHRY, CDR2 SYGVKD. The CDR3: CATHHMQGGYEQYF. CDR3 sequence (DNA): TGTGCCACCCATCACATGCAGGGAGGCTACGAGCAGTACTTC.

The chain joins TRBV4-1 to TRBJ2-1; the match to TRBD2 covers 9 bases. Germline V lookup: CDR1 MGHRA, CDR2 YSYEKL. The CDR3 sequence is 19 residues long. V gave up 1 base and J gave up 5 bases; unmatched junction bases: 15. CDR3 region: CASSQGGRRGGRRNNEQFF. CDR3 nucleotide sequence: TGCGCCAGCAGCCAAGGGGGGCGGCGGGGGGGCCGGAGAAACAATGAGCAGTTCTTC.

The chain recombines TRBV13 with TRBJ2-5; TRBD2 aligns across 7 bases. The CDR3 is 15 amino acids. Germline trimming cut 5 bases from V and 1 base from J; bases unmatched to any gene: 7. Germline loops: CDR1 PRHDT, CDR2 FYEKMQ (reference sequence). The DNA for the CDR3 is TGTGCCAGCAGCAGGAGCGGGGATATCCAAGAGACCCAGTACTTC. Encoded protein: CASSRSGDIQETQYF.

The V gene is TRBV9, the J gene TRBJ2-7; a possible D gene is TRBD1 (6 bases). This CDR3 spans 15 amino acids. Looked up from germline, CDR1 is SGDLS and CDR2 is YYNGEE. Trimming left V 0 bases short and J 4 bases short, with 14 bases between. The CDR3 loop reads CASSVGDRFVYEQYF. CDR3 DNA: TGTGCCAGCAGCGTAGGAGACAGGTTTGTGTACGAGCAGTACTTC.

This clone turned up a few times. This chain connects TRBV28 to TRBJ2-1; TRBD1 aligns across 7 bases. From germline, CDR1 is MDHEN and CDR2 SYDVKM. V lost 2 bases and J lost 6; bases outside the gene matches: 4. The CDR3 loop spans 14 amino acids. The CDR3 DNA follows: TGTGCCAGCAGTTTAAGGGGGCTCGTCAATGAGCAGTTCTTC. This translates into CASSLRGLVNEQFF.

The chain combines TRBV28 with TRBJ1-2; TRBD1 might be the D (6 bases). Trimming stripped 4 bases from V and 4 bases from J, with 22 bases between. The CDR3 is made up of 17 amino acids. From germline, CDR1 is MDHEN and CDR2 SYDVKM. The CDR3 loop is CASSSSWIDRPPYGYTF. For the CDR3, the DNA is TGTGCCAGCAGTTCGAGTTGGATTGACAGGCCCCCCTATGGCTACACCTTC.

The CDR3 coding sequence is TGCGCCAGCAGTGAGTCGGGCCGCTCCTACGAGCAGTACTTC. It translates to CASSESGRSYEQYF. The J gene is TRBJ2-7, the V gene TRBV10-1; D gene uncertain. The CDR3 has 14 amino acids. Germline V CDR1 and CDR2: WNHNN, SYGVQD (reference sequence). Trimming left V 0 bases short and J 0 bases short, with 6 bases between.

The CDR3 reads CASSSNTNTEAFF. The CDR3 DNA follows: TGTGCCAGCAGTTCAAACACGAACACTGAAGCTTTCTTT. The chain uses TRBV11-2 and TRBJ1-1; the D is unclear. Trimming stripped 6 bases from V and 1 base from J, with 9 bases between. CDR1 and CDR2 (germline): SGHAT, FQNNGV. This CDR3 region has 13 residues.